This TCR beta chain was identified during a study of OX40 agonist ivuxolimab in advanced cancers. Study summary: Clinicians treated patients with ivuxolimab, an agonistic anti-OX40 (CD134) antibody. At doses from 0.01 to 10 mg/kg, patients were given intravenous ivuxolimab every 2 weeks.

Concerning this clone: Its antigen is unidentified.

CDR3 size: 16 residues. Germline CDR1 MNHNS, CDR2 SASEGT. The germline V and J ends were trimmed by 2 bases and 2 bases, with 15 bases remaining between them. Clones were sequenced by immunoSEQ multiplex PCR, and TCRdb holds only the in-frame ones, with some missing. This table holds around 67,000 clones, around 80% found once. Study-wide findings and caveats: The authors also found low normalized T-cell clonal expansion in some nonresponders.

Blood specimens came from baseline, cycle 4 day 1, and cycle 7 day 1. Here the sequenced sample was CD4+ or CD8+ T cells sorted from blood, taken in a trial of the OX40 agonist ivuxolimab. This sequence joins TRBV6-1 and TRBJ1-2, with D perhaps TRBD1 (5 bases). The sequence was collected from an adult with an advanced solid tumor such as melanoma, head and neck, liver or kidney cancer. Here the CDR3 DNA reads TGTGCCAGCAGTGAACCCCTACGACAGTCCAACTATGGCTACACCTTC. As protein: CASSEPLRQSNYGYTF.